This T cell receptor beta chain was sequenced in a study of T-cell reconstitution after alpha-beta-depleted transplantation in children. Whole-study findings and limits: Once a year had passed after transplant, T-cell counts and diversity came mostly from newly produced T cells. Expanded graft clones, several hundred of them, were reportedly the source of alpha-beta T cells about two months after transplant. Surviving recipient T cells and thymic progenitors accounted for the high day-60 TCRbeta diversity observed in some patients.

About this clonotype itself: Its target is unknown.

Germline V lookup: CDR1 SGDLS, CDR2 YYNGEE. V shed 3 bases, J shed 2 bases, and the junction held 8 bases outside the gene matches. This CDR3 has 16 amino acids. TCRbeta library construction was performed incorporating unique molecular identifiers. Each CDR3 protein gets one entry after TCRdb re-called the PCR reads with MiXCR. The sample contains approximately 1,000,000 distinct CDR3 sequences, less than 30% of which appear only once. The source of this sequence is a boy in the first two years of life who had a stem cell transplant for SCID, so the T cells may come from the graft donor. Sequenced material: PBMCs, mostly from graft donor cells, taken 360 days after TCRalphabeta/CD19-depleted stem cell transplant. This chain uses TRBV9 with TRBJ2-5, with 9 bases identical to TRBD1. The CDR3 reads CASSAGQGLGQETQYF. For the CDR3, the DNA is TGTGCCAGCAGCGCGGGACAGGGATTAGGGCAAGAGACCCAGTACTTC.